This record concerns one T cell receptor (beta chain) sequence. This sample is part of a study of blood T cell repertoires in COVID-19. On the study more broadly: The United States, Italy and Spain were the sources of the acute and convalescent COVID-19 samples. PBMCs, B-cell-depleted T cells, or T cells provided the cDNA or gDNA that made up the material.

Generated by immunoSEQ multiplex PCR, the TCRdb table keeps only in-frame clones and is missing some. The sample comprises 140,000 or so clones, 84% of which are singletons, and under 10% rests with the top ten. The V end was cut by 3 bases, the J end by 0 bases, with 12 bases between. Germline CDR1 is SEHNR and CDR2 is FQNEAQ (reference sequence). This CDR3 comprises 16 residues. The sample comprised peripheral blood. The chain is built from TRBV7-9 and TRBJ1-3, with D unresolved. The receptor's source is a man aged 30 to 45 with COVID-19, enrolled during active disease. Here the CDR3 reads CASSLMGASSGNTIYF. CDR3 nucleotides: TGTGCCAGCAGCTTGATGGGAGCGAGCTCTGGAAACACCATATATTTT.